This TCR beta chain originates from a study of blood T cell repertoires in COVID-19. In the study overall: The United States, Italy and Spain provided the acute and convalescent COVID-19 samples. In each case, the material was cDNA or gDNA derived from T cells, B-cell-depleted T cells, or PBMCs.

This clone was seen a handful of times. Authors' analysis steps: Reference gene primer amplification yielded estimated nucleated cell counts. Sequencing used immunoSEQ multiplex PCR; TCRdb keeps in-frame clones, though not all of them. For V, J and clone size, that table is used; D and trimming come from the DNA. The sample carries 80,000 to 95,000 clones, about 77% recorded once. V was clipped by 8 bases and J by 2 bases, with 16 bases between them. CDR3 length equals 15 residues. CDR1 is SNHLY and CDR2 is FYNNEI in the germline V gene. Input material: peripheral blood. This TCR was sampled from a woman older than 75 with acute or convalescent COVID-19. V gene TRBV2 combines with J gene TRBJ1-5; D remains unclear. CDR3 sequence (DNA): TGTGCCAGCGTGGCGGGAACGCTTGGCAATCAGCCCCAGCATTTT. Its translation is CASVAGTLGNQPQHF.